One sample yielded the 8 T cell receptor beta chains listed below, sequenced in a study of T cells in Graves' hyperthyroidism and ophthalmopathy. Template material for amplifying TCR beta CDR3 regions consisted of RNA transcripts. RT-PCR in the first round (using the HTBI primer set) targeted the TCR CDR3. MiXCR, applied by TCRdb to the multiplex PCR reads, yields one record per CDR3 protein. Of 600,000 to 800,000 distinct CDR3 sequences detected, roughly 32% appear once; the ten largest clones hold around 31%. Sequencing was performed on blood. Receptors originate from a woman aged 40 to 50 with Graves' hyperthyroidism.

This clonotype was observed many times. V usage is TRBV9 and J usage is TRBJ1-2; no definite D call. The CDR3 length is 14 residues. The germline gives CDR1 SGDLS, CDR2 YYNGEE. With 3 bases removed from V and 4 bases from J, the gap between germline ends came to 13 bases. The CDR3 nucleotides are TGTGCCAGCAGCGCCTCGGACGGATCCTATGGCTACACCTTC. This encodes CASSASDGSYGYTF.

A note on this clonotype: Sequence at one end of the junction differs from germline and may be a read error. The chain employs TRBV10-3 and TRBJ2-6; D uncertain. This CDR3 has 12 residues. Germline V CDR1 and CDR2: ENHRY, SYGVKD. CDR3 region: CAISGPLNTEAF. The DNA for the CDR3 is TGTGCCATCAGTGGACCGCTGAACACTGAAGCTTTC.

This clonotype was detected many times. The rearrangement uses TRBV2 and TRBJ1-5; no definite D call. The CDR3 runs 15 residues. V lost 9 bases to trimming and J lost 4 bases, with 19 bases between them. Per germline, CDR1 SNHLY and CDR2 FYNNEI. CDR3 DNA: TGTGCCAGTTACCGGACCGCCTCAGCTAATCAGCCCCAGCATTTT. Translated: CASYRTASANQPQHF.

V is TRBV12-3 or TRBV12-4 and J is TRBJ2-7; D is uncertain. The J call could be wrong; TRBJ2-1 is a better fit for the DNA end. CDR3 length: 12 amino acids. The CDR3 loop is CASSVAVNEQFF. The CDR3 nucleotides are TGTGCCAGCAGTGTGGCAGTCAATGAGCAGTTCTTC.

This clonotype was observed a handful of times. This rearrangement joins TRBV10-3 to TRBJ1-1; D may be TRBD1 (5 bases). Per the germline V gene, CDR1 is ENHRY and CDR2 is SYGVKD. Trimming took off 6 bases at V and 0 bases at J, with 8 bases between the two ends. The CDR3 consists of 13 residues. DNA for the CDR3: TGTGCCATCAGCTTACAGGTGAACACTGAAGCTTTCTTT. It yields the protein CAISLQVNTEAFF.

This sequence joins TRBV10-3 and TRBJ2-5; D possibly corresponds to TRBD1 (6 bases). The CDR3 is 16 amino acids. The V and J ends lost 10 bases and 1 base respectively, with 22 bases between them. Germline loops: CDR1 ENHRY, CDR2 SYGVKD. The CDR3 loop reads CASSKVGPGVQETQYF. The DNA for the CDR3 is TGTGCCAGCTCAAAAGTGGGACCAGGGGTCCAAGAGACCCAGTACTTC.

V gene TRBV10-3 combines with J gene TRBJ1-5, with 7 bases matching TRBD1. The CDR3 consists of 11 residues. CDR1 is ENHRY and CDR2 is SYGVKD in the germline V gene. V lost 10 bases, J lost 10 bases, and 7 bases stayed unmatched. The CDR3 reads CATSGQFPQHF. The DNA of the CDR3 is TGTGCCACCTCGGGACAGTTCCCCCAGCATTTT.

At least ten counts were recorded for this clonotype. The gene calls are TRBV7-2 and TRBJ1-1; D gene unclear. From germline, CDR1 is SGHTA and CDR2 FQGNSA. V was shortened by 2 bases and J by 6 bases, with 13 bases between the two germline ends. The CDR3 consists of 14 residues. CDR3 sequence (DNA): TGTGCCAGCAGCTTACTAGGCGTCTCCTCTGAAGCTTTCTTT. Protein sequence: CASSLLGVSSEAFF.